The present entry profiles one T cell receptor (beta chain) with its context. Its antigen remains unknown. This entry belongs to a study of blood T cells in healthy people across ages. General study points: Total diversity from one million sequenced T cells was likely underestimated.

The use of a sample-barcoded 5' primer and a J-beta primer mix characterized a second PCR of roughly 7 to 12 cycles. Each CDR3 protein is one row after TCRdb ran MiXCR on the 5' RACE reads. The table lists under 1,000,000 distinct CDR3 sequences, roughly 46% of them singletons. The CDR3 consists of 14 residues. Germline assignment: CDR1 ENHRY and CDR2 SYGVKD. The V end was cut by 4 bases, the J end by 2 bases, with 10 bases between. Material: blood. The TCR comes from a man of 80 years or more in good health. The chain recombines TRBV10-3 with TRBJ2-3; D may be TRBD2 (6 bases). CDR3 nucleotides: TGTGCCATCAGTGCGTGGCGGGACACAGATACGCAGTATTTT. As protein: CAISAWRDTDTQYF.